The sequence of this TCR beta chain was determined in a study of T cells in Graves' hyperthyroidism and ophthalmopathy. CDR1 and CDR2 from the germline V gene are MNHEY and SVGEGT. V was clipped by 5 bases and J by 2 bases, with 15 bases between them. CDR3 length: 15 residues. Amplified regions were TCR beta CDR3 sequences from RNA transcripts. Using the HTBI primer set, a first-round RT-PCR was run on the TCR CDR3. One entry per CDR3 protein results from TCRdb running MiXCR on the multiplex PCR reads. The data hold about half a million distinct CDR3 sequences, with nearly 20% observed a single time. On this clonotype itself: Its target is not known.

Study-wide results and caveats: From stable hyperthyroidism, ophthalmopathy was set apart by a 13 V-J model. Ophthalmopathy, which appeared later, was predicted by the model a median roughly 6.4 months before onset.

Cells are PBMCs isolated from 10 ml of fresh blood. Sequencing used blood. This chain connects TRBV6-2 or TRBV6-3 to TRBJ1-2; TRBD1 is a possible D gene (6 bases). This receptor was obtained from a middle-aged man with Graves' ophthalmopathy. The CDR3 bases are TGTGCCAGCAGTCCACCGGGACAACAGAACTATGGCTACACCTTC. Protein: CASSPPGQQNYGYTF.